What follows are 10 T cell receptor beta chains derived from one specimen sequenced in a study of human T cells and chemical hapten exposure. TCRdb used MiXCR to reprocess the RACE reads, holding one entry per CDR3 protein. The sample lists roughly 98,000 distinct CDR3 sequences, around 12% occurring once. Documented time point: patch test 1, 2 weeks after DPC sensitization. Sample treatment: therapeutic diphenylcyclopropenone sensitization with weekly scalp DPC. The material was whole blood, obtained in connection with sensitization to the hapten diphenylcyclopropenone (DPC). The source of these receptors is a middle-aged woman with alopecia areata. Some clones in this sample may be carry-over from other donors' samples.

This clonotype has a handful of counts. The gene calls are TRBV14 and TRBJ2-3, with D possibly matching TRBD1 (6 bases). The CDR3 runs 14 residues. V lost 7 bases to trimming and J lost 2 bases, with 13 bases between them. From germline, CDR1 is SGHDN and CDR2 FVKESK. The CDR3 is CASNRQALTDTQYF. Written as DNA, the CDR3 is TGTGCCAGCAATCGACAGGCCCTCACAGATACGCAGTATTTT.

At least ten counts were recorded for this clonotype. V and J are TRBV24-1 and TRBJ2-3; D unresolved. V lost 4 bases and J lost 2, with 12 bases in between. The CDR3 is 15 residues long. Germline CDR1 is KGHDR and CDR2 is SFDVKD. Here the CDR3 DNA reads TGTGCCACCAGTGACAACATTCCCCACACAGATACGCAGTATTTT. Translation gives CATSDNIPHTDTQYF.

CDR3: CASSFGAPGTEAFF. The CDR3 bases are TGTGCCAGCAGCTTCGGGGCCCCCGGCACTGAAGCTTTCTTT. The chain has TRBV7-2 and TRBJ1-1, with D tentatively TRBD1 (5 bases). V lost 3 bases, J lost 4 bases, and 12 bases lay in between. This CDR3 comprises 14 residues. Looked up from germline, CDR1 is SGHTA and CDR2 is FQGNSA. The complete variable domain, with remaining parts taken from reference TRBV7-2 and TRBJ1-1, reads GAGVSQSPSNKVTEKGKDVELRCDPISGHTALYWYRQSLGQGLEFLIYFQGNSAPDKSGLPSDRFSAERTGGSVSTLTIQRTQQEDSAVYLCASSFGAPGTEAFFGQGTRLTVV.

This clonotype was seen more than once but under ten times. The chain carries TRBV12-3 or TRBV12-4 and TRBJ2-3, with 7 nucleotides matching TRBD2. This CDR3 spans 14 amino acids. Trimming took 3 bases from V and 4 from J; bases not matched to a gene: 4. The CDR3 loop is CASSFRGRADTQYF. The CDR3 DNA reads TGTGCCAGCAGTTTTCGGGGGAGGGCAGATACGCAGTATTTT.

This clonotype was detected only a few times. The chain uses TRBV10-3 and TRBJ1-6; TRBD1 is a possible D gene (6 bases). The V gene lost 10 bases and the J gene lost 6 bases, with 10 bases spanning the gap. Looked up from germline, CDR1 is ENHRY and CDR2 is SYGVKD. CDR3 length: 12 residues. CDR3 nucleotides: TGTGCCACCCGACAGGCTAATTCACCCCTCCACTTT. Its translation: CATRQANSPLHF.

Only a few counts were recorded for this clonotype. The V gene is TRBV11-2, the J gene TRBJ2-3; D unclear. There are 14 residues in the CDR3. V was pared by 4 bases and J by 6 bases, with 14 bases between. Germline assignment: CDR1 SGHAT and CDR2 FQNNGV. The CDR3 loop reads CASSSGRFRDTQYF. DNA for the CDR3: TGTGCCAGCAGCTCTGGACGGTTTCGGGATACGCAGTATTTT.

V and J are TRBV29-1 and TRBJ2-3; D tentatively fits TRBD1 or TRBD2 (5 bases each). V was trimmed by 4 bases and J by 5 bases, leaving 16 bases between them. CDR3 length: 14 residues. Germline V CDR1 and CDR2: SQVTM, ANQGSEA. CDR3 nucleotides: TGCAGCGTTGGTAGGGACGGGCAGAAAGATACGCAGTATTTT. Residues: CSVGRDGQKDTQYF.

Written as DNA, the CDR3 is TGTGCCAGCAGCCCTACAGGGCGTGAGCAGTTCTTC. This encodes CASSPTGREQFF. The chain uses TRBV25-1 and TRBJ2-1; D might be TRBD1 (6 bases). The CDR3 is made up of 12 amino acids. Germline-derived CDR1 and CDR2 are MGHDK and SYGVNS. The ends were cut back, 6 bases at V and 9 bases at J, with 12 bases in the middle.

This clonotype was counted many times. The rearrangement links TRBV6-2 or TRBV6-3 to TRBJ1-1; 11 bases are shared with TRBD1. The CDR3 runs 14 residues. CDR1 and CDR2 from the germline V gene are MNHEY and SVGEGT. V trimming: 5 bases; J trimming: 4 bases; junction bases outside the gene matches: 3. CDR3 sequence (DNA): TGTGCCAGCAGTCTAGGGACAGGGGGCACTGAAGCTTTCTTT. The encoded protein is CASSLGTGGTEAFF.

This sequence joins TRBV18 and TRBJ1-2; unclear D gene. The V end was cut by 3 bases, the J end by 3 bases, with 8 bases between. Germline CDR1 reads KGHSH; CDR2 reads LQKENI. The CDR3 has 13 residues. The CDR3 DNA reads as TGTGCCAGCTCACCCGAAAGATACTATGGCTACACCTTC. It specifies CASSPERYYGYTF.